Reported below is one T cell receptor (beta chain). As to treatment: approximately 18 received Ad26.COV2.S at low or high dose, single or two shots; several received placebo; per-sample allocation not given. Vaccine and placebo recipients were sampled on day 63 after the first injection. The source of the sample is a study of Ad26.COV2.S vaccination and SARS-CoV-2 variants. There are 11 residues in the CDR3. Per germline, CDR1 MGHRA and CDR2 YSYEKL. Trimming removed 5 bases at V and 3 bases at J, with 1 base between. The repertoire was sequenced with immunoSEQ multiplex PCR; TCRdb's copy has only in-frame clones and lacks some. The data show about 350,000 clones, around nine tenths seen once.

The origin of this receptor is a person between 18 and 65 years old who received the Ad26.COV2.S COVID-19 vaccine or a placebo. This specimen consisted of peripheral blood, obtained in a trial of Ad26.COV2.S vaccine versus placebo. The chain recombines TRBV4-1 with TRBJ2-2; D remains unclear. CDR3 coding DNA: TGCGCCAGCAGCTACACCGGGGAGCTGTTTTTT. Translated: CASSYTGELFF.